This T cell receptor (beta chain) appears in the sequencing data of a study of T cell responses to AZD1222 COVID-19 vaccine. The table came from immunoSEQ multiplex PCR; TCRdb's copy has only in-frame clones and leaves some out. This sample has about 140,000 clones, with roughly 84% found just once. This clone was counted once. The junction had 4 bases not matched to a gene; V was cut back by 4 bases and J by 2 bases. Germline V gene lookup returns CDR1 MNHNS and CDR2 SASEGT. This CDR3 comprises 16 residues. The sequencing here drew on peripheral blood, taken on day 0 of AZD1222 vaccination. This receptor was taken from an adult in good health. This chain links TRBV6-1 with TRBJ2-6, with 8 bases fitting TRBD2. The CDR3 is CASSAPGGAGANVLTF. The CDR3 DNA follows: TGTGCCAGCAGTGCACCGGGGGGGGCTGGGGCCAACGTCCTGACTTTC.